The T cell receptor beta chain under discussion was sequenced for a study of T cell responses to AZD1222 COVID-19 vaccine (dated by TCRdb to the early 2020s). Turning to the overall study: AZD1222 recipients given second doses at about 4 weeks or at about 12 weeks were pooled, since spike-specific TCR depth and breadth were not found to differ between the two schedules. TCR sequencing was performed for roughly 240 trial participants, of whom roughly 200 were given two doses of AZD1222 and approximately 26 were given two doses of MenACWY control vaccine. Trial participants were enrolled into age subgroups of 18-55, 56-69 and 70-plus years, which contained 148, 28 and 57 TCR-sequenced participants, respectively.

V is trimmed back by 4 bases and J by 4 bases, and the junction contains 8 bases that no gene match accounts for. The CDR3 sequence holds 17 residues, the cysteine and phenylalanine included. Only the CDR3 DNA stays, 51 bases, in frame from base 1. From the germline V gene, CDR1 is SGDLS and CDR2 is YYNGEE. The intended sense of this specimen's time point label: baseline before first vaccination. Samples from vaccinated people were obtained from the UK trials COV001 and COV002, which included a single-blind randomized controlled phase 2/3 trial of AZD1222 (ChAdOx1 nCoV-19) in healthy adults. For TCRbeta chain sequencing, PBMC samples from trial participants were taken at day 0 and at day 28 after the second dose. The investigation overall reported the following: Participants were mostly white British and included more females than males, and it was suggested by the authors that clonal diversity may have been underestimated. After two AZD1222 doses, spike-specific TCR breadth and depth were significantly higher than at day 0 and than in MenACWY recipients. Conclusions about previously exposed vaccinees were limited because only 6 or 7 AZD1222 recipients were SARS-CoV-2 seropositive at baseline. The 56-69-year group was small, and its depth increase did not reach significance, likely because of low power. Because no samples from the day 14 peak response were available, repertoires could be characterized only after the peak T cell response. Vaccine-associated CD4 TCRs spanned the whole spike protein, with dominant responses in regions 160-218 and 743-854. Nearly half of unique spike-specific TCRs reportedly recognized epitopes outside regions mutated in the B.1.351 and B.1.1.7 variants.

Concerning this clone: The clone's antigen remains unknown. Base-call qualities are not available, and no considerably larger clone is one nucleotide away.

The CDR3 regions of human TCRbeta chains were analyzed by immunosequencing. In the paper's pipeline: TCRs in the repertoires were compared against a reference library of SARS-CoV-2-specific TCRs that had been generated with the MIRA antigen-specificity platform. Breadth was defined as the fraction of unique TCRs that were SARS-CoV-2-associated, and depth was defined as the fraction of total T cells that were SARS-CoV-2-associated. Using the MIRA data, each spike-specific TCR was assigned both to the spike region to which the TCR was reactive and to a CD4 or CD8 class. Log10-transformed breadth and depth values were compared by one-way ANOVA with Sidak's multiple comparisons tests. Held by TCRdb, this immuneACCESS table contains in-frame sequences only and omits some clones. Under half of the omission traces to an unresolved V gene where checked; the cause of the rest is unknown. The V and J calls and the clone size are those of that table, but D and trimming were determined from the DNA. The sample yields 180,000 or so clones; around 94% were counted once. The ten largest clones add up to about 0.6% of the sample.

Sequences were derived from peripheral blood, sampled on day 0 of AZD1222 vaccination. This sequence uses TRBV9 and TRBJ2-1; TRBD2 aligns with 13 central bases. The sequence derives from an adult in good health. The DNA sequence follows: TGTGCCAGCAGCTCGAGGGGACTAGCGGGGTTGTACAATGAGCAGTTCTTC. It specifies CASSSRGLAGLYNEQFF. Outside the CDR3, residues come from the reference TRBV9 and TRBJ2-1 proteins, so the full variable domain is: DSGVTQTPKHLITATGQRVTLRCSPRSGDLSVYWYQQSLDQGLQFLIQYYNGEERAKGNILERFSAQQFPDLHSELNLSSLELGDSALYFCASSSRGLAGLYNEQFFGPGTRLTVL.